These 21 T cell receptor beta chains were sequenced from one sample in a study of blood T cell repertoires in COVID-19. This table comes from immunoSEQ multiplex PCR, and its TCRdb copy is limited to in-frame clones, with some not included. Among about 170,000 clones, approximately 91% were seen once, and the ten largest hold roughly 5%. Source material: peripheral blood. These receptors were obtained from a man aged 18 to 30 with COVID-19, enrolled during active disease.

The chain recombines TRBV9 with TRBJ2-1; TRBD2 aligns across 10 bases. Germline V lookup: CDR1 SGDLS, CDR2 YYNGEE. The CDR3 length is 16 residues. V gave up 4 bases and J gave up 5 bases; unmatched junction bases: 9. The CDR3 here is CASSSTGTSDHNEQFF. CDR3 nucleotide sequence: TGTGCCAGCAGCTCCACCGGGACTAGCGATCACAATGAGCAGTTCTTC.

The V gene is TRBV28, the J gene TRBJ2-1; 7 bases match TRBD1. This CDR3 is built from 15 residues. Germline V CDR1 and CDR2: MDHEN, SYDVKM. Unmatched junction bases numbered 9, after V lost 6 bases and J lost 4 bases. The CDR3 DNA sequence: TGTGCCAGCAGAAACGGGGACAGCCTATACAATGAGCAGTTCTTC. Translating gives CASRNGDSLYNEQFF. The variable domain in full, with the rest retrieved from reference TRBV28 and TRBJ2-1, is DVKVTQSSRYLVKRTGEKVFLECVQDMDHENMFWYRQDPGLGLRLIYFSYDVKMKEKGDIPEGYSVSREKKERFSLILESASTNQTSMYLCASRNGDSLYNEQFFGPGTRLTVL.

The chain couples TRBV1 to TRBJ2-1; the table names TRBD2, a call not compared with the DNA. TRBV1 is a pseudogene locus. The CDR3 runs to 17 residues. The CDR3 loop is CTSSQDPPSGIYNEQFF. In DNA, the CDR3 is TGCACCAGCAGCCAAGATCCACCTAGCGGGATTTACAATGAGCAGTTCTTC.

This clone appeared once. The rearrangement joins TRBV19 to TRBJ2-7; 13 bases line up with TRBD2. With 1 base clipped from V and 4 bases from J, the junction kept 4 bases outside the gene matches. The CDR3 has 16 amino acids. Germline CDR1 is LNHDA and CDR2 is SQIVND (reference sequence). The DNA of the CDR3 is TGTGCCAGTAGTATAGGGACTAGCGGGAGTCGGTACGAGCAGTACTTC. Its translation is CASSIGTSGSRYEQYF.

The chain has TRBV6-5 and TRBJ1-6; 10 bases line up with TRBD1. The length of the CDR3 is 15 residues. Germline V lookup: CDR1 MNHEY, CDR2 SVGAGI. Trimming took 3 bases from V and 10 from J; bases not matched to a gene: 6. CDR3 sequence (DNA): TGTGCCAGCAGTTATGACGGGACAGGGGTCTCACCCCTCCACTTT. This codes for CASSYDGTGVSPLHF.

This clone was detected once. The V gene is TRBV18, the J gene TRBJ2-7; 11 positions match TRBD2. The CDR3 spans 16 residues. Germline trimming cut 3 bases from V and 3 bases from J; bases unmatched to any gene: 7. Germline lookup yields CDR1 KGHSH and CDR2 LQKENI. CDR3: CASSPPNLAGGYEQYF. DNA of the CDR3: TGTGCCAGCTCACCGCCGAATCTAGCGGGAGGCTACGAGCAGTACTTC. Supplemented by reference TRBV18 and TRBJ2-7, the full variable domain reads NAGVMQNPRHLVRRRGQEARLRCSPMKGHSHVYWYRQLPEEGLKFMVYLQKENIIDESGMPKERFSAEFPKEGPSILRIQQVVRGDSAAYFCASSPPNLAGGYEQYFGPGTRLTVT.

V and J are TRBV3-1 (or the pseudogene TRBV3-2) and TRBJ2-7; 7 nucleotides match TRBD2. This CDR3 is 14 amino acids long. The V gene's germline CDR1 is LGHDT and CDR2 YNNKEL (reference sequence). Trimming took 3 bases from V and 2 from J; bases not matched to a gene: 4. The CDR3 DNA is TGTGCCAGCAGCCAGGAACTAGCGACCTACGAGCAGTACTTC. Its translation: CASSQELATYEQYF.

This clone was recorded once. The J gene is TRBJ1-5, the V gene TRBV6-2 or TRBV6-3; 8 positions match TRBD1. The germline V gene has CDR1 MNHEY and CDR2 SVGEGT. CDR3 length: 14 amino acids. Trimming took 5 bases from V and 7 from J; bases not matched to a gene: 7. This CDR3 reads CASSSAGGRQPQHF. CDR3 in DNA: TGTGCCAGCAGTAGTGCAGGGGGCCGCCAGCCCCAGCATTTT.

This sequence joins TRBV6-5 and TRBJ2-7; D remains unclear. This CDR3 is built from 13 residues. Trimming took 5 bases from V and 4 from J, leaving 12 bases between them. CDR1 is MNHEY, CDR2 SVGAGI, per germline. The CDR3 here is CASSRDTGYEQYF. The CDR3 DNA reads as TGTGCCAGCAGTCGAGACACTGGGTACGAGCAGTACTTC.

The genes are TRBV28 and TRBJ1-5, with 7 nucleotides matching TRBD1. CDR3 length equals 14 residues. The germline V gene has CDR1 MDHEN and CDR2 SYDVKM. The V segment lost 5 bases and the J segment 7 bases; nucleotides outside the gene matches: 8. The CDR3 region has the DNA TGTGCCAGCAGTCTCGCAGGGGGTGGCCAGCCCCAGCATTTT. This translates into CASSLAGGGQPQHF.

The chain couples TRBV5-4 to TRBJ2-1; the match to TRBD2 covers 11 bases. V was clipped by 0 bases and J by 7 bases; unmatched bases: 3. Germline V CDR1 and CDR2: SGHNT, YYREEE (reference sequence). CDR3 length: 15 amino acids. This CDR3 is CASSLGLAGRNEQFF. CDR3 in DNA: TGTGCCAGCAGCTTGGGACTAGCGGGACGGAATGAGCAGTTCTTC.

This chain links TRBV5-5 with TRBJ2-3; a weak D match, TRBD2 (6 bases). CDR3 size: 16 residues. Germline values: CDR1 SGHKS, CDR2 YYEKEE (reference sequence). V lost 3 bases and J lost 6, with 20 bases in between. The CDR3 loop reads CASSYLADTRLDTQYF. CDR3 DNA sequence: TGTGCCAGCAGCTATTTAGCGGACACCCGCCTCGATACGCAGTATTTT.

The V gene is TRBV4-1, the J gene TRBJ2-3, with 7 positions matching TRBD2. Germline trimming cut 0 bases from V and 0 bases from J; bases unmatched to any gene: 3. This CDR3 spans 16 amino acids. Germline V lookup: CDR1 MGHRA, CDR2 YSYEKL. The CDR3 loop is CASSQDSGISTDTQYF. CDR3 coding DNA: TGCGCCAGCAGCCAAGACAGCGGGATTAGCACAGATACGCAGTATTTT.

V gene TRBV2 combines with J gene TRBJ2-1; the D gene is possibly TRBD2 (7 bases). The germline CDR1 and CDR2 sequences are SNHLY and FYNNEI. Trimming removed 7 bases at V and 7 bases at J, with 17 bases between. CDR3 size: 14 residues. This CDR3 is CASTKAGGPNEQFF. CDR3 bases: TGTGCCAGCACTAAGGCCGGGGGGCCGAATGAGCAGTTCTTC.

This clone came up a few times. This chain links TRBV7-2 with TRBJ1-6; D call uncertain. The CDR3 is made up of 17 amino acids. CDR1 is SGHTA and CDR2 is FQGNSA in the germline V gene. V shed 4 bases and J shed 0 bases, with 13 bases lying between them. The DNA of the CDR3 is TGTGCCAGCAGCTCGCCGGGTGGGAGCTCCTATAATTCACCCCTCCACTTT. It encodes CASSSPGGSSYNSPLHF.

V usage is TRBV9 and J usage is TRBJ2-3; 10 positions match TRBD1. Losses at the gene ends were 4 bases for V and 2 bases for J; bases not matched to a gene: 7. The CDR3 runs 16 residues. Germline CDR1 and CDR2: SGDLS and YYNGEE. The CDR3 DNA sequence: TGTGCCAGCAGCCCCCGGACAGGGGGTCACACAGATACGCAGTATTTT. It codes for CASSPRTGGHTDTQYF.

This clone was observed a handful of times. Within the sample, other DNA sequences also encode this same CDR3. The genes are TRBV19 and TRBJ1-5, with 9 positions matching TRBD1. V shed 7 bases, J shed 4 bases, and the junction held 2 bases outside the gene matches. This CDR3 contains 13 residues. The germline V gene has CDR1 LNHDA and CDR2 SQIVND (reference sequence). This CDR3 is CASTGTGNQPQHF. In DNA form, the CDR3 reads TGTGCCAGTACCGGGACAGGGAATCAGCCCCAGCATTTT.

V gene TRBV15 combines with J gene TRBJ2-3, with TRBD2 matching over 11 bases. Germline trimming cut 2 bases from V and 0 bases from J; bases unmatched to any gene: 4. Germline-derived CDR1 and CDR2 are LNHNV and YYDKDF (reference sequence). The CDR3 totals 17 residues. The CDR3 coding sequence is TGTGCCACCAGCAGACCGGGACTAGCGGCCAGCACAGATACGCAGTATTTT. Translation: CATSRPGLAASTDTQYF.

The rearrangement joins TRBV6-5 to TRBJ1-1; 9 bases agree with TRBD1. The CDR3 loop spans 13 amino acids. The trim removed 8 bases at V and 6 bases at J, leaving 7 bases unmatched. Germline V gene sequence: CDR1 MNHEY, CDR2 SVGAGI. The CDR3 sequence is CASVTGGWAEAFF. The CDR3, as DNA: TGTGCCAGCGTTACAGGGGGCTGGGCTGAAGCTTTCTTT.

This sequence joins TRBV9 and TRBJ2-1, with 9 bases that match TRBD2. The CDR3 is made up of 14 amino acids. Germline V gives CDR1 SGDLS, CDR2 YYNGEE. J was trimmed by 7 bases and V by 4 bases; bases with no gene match: 6. In DNA, the CDR3 is TGTGCCAGCAGCCTAGCGGGATCGGGAAATGAGCAGTTCTTC. This sequence encodes CASSLAGSGNEQFF.

The CDR3 DNA reads as TGCAGCGTTGAAGGAGGCGCCGCTGAAGCTTTCTTT. As protein: CSVEGGAAEAFF. The chain carries TRBV29-1 and TRBJ1-1; D is unclear. The V end lost 1 base, the J end lost 6 bases, and 9 bases lay between the germline ends. CDR3 size: 12 residues. From germline, CDR1 is SQVTM and CDR2 ANQGSEA.